Following are 17 T cell receptor beta chains from one sample sequenced in a study of blood T cell repertoires in COVID-19. The protocol was immunoSEQ multiplex PCR, while the TCRdb copy is restricted to in-frame clones and leaves out a portion. The repertoire holds about 27,000 clones, with over 75% as singletons. Source material: peripheral blood. These receptors came from a woman older than 75 with acute or convalescent COVID-19.

The chain joins TRBV19 to TRBJ1-5, with D maybe TRBD1 (6 bases). The CDR3 spans 20 residues. Germline lookup yields CDR1 LNHDA and CDR2 SQIVND (reference sequence). Deletions cut 7 bases from V and 2 bases from J, with 30 bases between. The CDR3 DNA reads as TGTGCCAGTACCCTTCCCAGGGTTTACAGGGAAGGTTTCCGCAATCAGCCCCAGCATTTT. It yields the protein CASTLPRVYREGFRNQPQHF.

This chain uses TRBV14 with TRBJ1-1, with a tentative D call TRBD1 (5 bases). Trimming pared 3 bases from V and 3 bases from J, leaving 11 bases between. CDR3 length equals 14 residues. Germline V lookup: CDR1 SGHDN, CDR2 FVKESK. CDR3 sequence reads: CASSQGRTYTEAFF. CDR3 sequence (DNA): TGTGCCAGCAGCCAGGGGCGGACGTACACTGAAGCTTTCTTT.

The chain recombines TRBV9 with TRBJ2-3; 10 bases fit TRBD2. The trim removed 4 bases at V and 0 bases at J, leaving 8 bases unmatched. CDR1 and CDR2 from the germline V gene are SGDLS and YYNGEE. The CDR3 loop spans 17 amino acids. CDR3 protein: CASSSRVAGGSTDTQYF. In nucleotides, the CDR3 is TGTGCCAGCAGCTCCCGGGTAGCGGGGGGAAGCACAGATACGCAGTATTTT.

The chain combines TRBV14 with TRBJ1-2; D is uncertain. Trimming pared 4 bases from V and 7 bases from J, leaving 13 bases between. Looked up from germline, CDR1 is SGHDN and CDR2 is FVKESK. The CDR3 spans 13 residues. The CDR3 DNA sequence: TGTGCCAGCAGCCGTGGGTGGGGAGGTGGCTACACCTTC. Its translation is CASSRGWGGGYTF.

In its sample, this clone was seen once. The rearrangement uses TRBV30 and TRBJ1-5; D is possibly TRBD1 (5 bases). V gave up 0 bases and J gave up 1 base, with 13 bases separating them. The CDR3 contains 16 residues. The germline V gene has CDR1 GTSNPN and CDR2 SVGIG (reference sequence). The CDR3 sequence: CAWSVRGHPSNQPQHF. The CDR3 region has the DNA TGTGCCTGGAGTGTACGCGGACACCCGAGCAATCAGCCCCAGCATTTT.

The rearrangement joins TRBV3-1 (or the pseudogene TRBV3-2) to TRBJ1-5; D is uncertain. The length of the CDR3 is 13 residues. The germline gives CDR1 LGHDT, CDR2 YNNKEL (reference sequence). V lost 0 bases and J lost 7, with 7 bases in between. The CDR3: CASSQEHNQPQHF. As DNA, the CDR3 is TGTGCCAGCAGCCAAGAACATAACCAGCCCCAGCATTTT.

The chain employs TRBV7-9 and TRBJ1-1; no definite D call. The CDR3 runs 16 residues. The V end lost 1 base, the J end lost 0 bases, and 12 bases lay between the germline ends. Germline V gene data show CDR1 as SEHNR and CDR2 as FQNEAQ (reference sequence). The CDR3, as DNA: TGTGCCAGCAGCTTAGGAAACCGACAATTGAACACTGAAGCTTTCTTT. It encodes CASSLGNRQLNTEAFF.

In its sample, this clone was seen once. The gene calls are TRBV3-1 (or the pseudogene TRBV3-2) and TRBJ1-2; 10 nucleotides agree with TRBD1. Germline-derived CDR1 and CDR2 are LGHDT and YNNKEL (reference sequence). The junction had 9 bases not matched to a gene; V was cut back by 1 base and J by 1 base. The CDR3 loop spans 18 amino acids. The CDR3 loop reads CASSQVRGTGAHNYGYTF. The CDR3 DNA sequence: TGTGCCAGCAGCCAAGTCCGCGGGACAGGGGCCCATAACTATGGCTACACCTTC.

The gene calls are TRBV3-1 (or the pseudogene TRBV3-2) and TRBJ1-2, with TRBD1 matching 7 bases. Losses at the gene ends were 1 base for V and 4 bases for J; bases not matched to a gene: 9. CDR3 size: 16 residues. Germline lookup yields CDR1 LGHDT and CDR2 YNNKEL (reference sequence). For the CDR3, the DNA is TGTGCCAGCAGCCAAGGCCTCCCCCGGGACAGCTATGGCTACACCTTC. Translation: CASSQGLPRDSYGYTF.

This sequence joins TRBV30 and TRBJ1-2; 9 bases agree with TRBD1. Trimming cost V 2 bases and J 8 bases; bases outside gene matches: 9. Germline CDR1 GTSNPN, CDR2 SVGIG (reference sequence). The CDR3 has 14 residues. The CDR3 loop reads CAWSKNRGLGGYTF. The CDR3 DNA reads TGTGCCTGGAGTAAAAACAGGGGGCTCGGAGGCTACACCTTC.

The rearrangement uses TRBV7-9 and TRBJ2-3; tentatively, D is TRBD2 (5 bases). Germline V CDR1 and CDR2: SEHNR, FQNEAQ (reference sequence). The CDR3 length is 14 residues. With 5 bases removed from V and 6 bases from J, the gap between germline ends came to 15 bases. CDR3 DNA sequence: TGTGCCAGCAGCAAAGGCGGGTGGAGGGATACGCAGTATTTT. As protein: CASSKGGWRDTQYF.

This chain links TRBV6-6 with TRBJ1-4; D remains unclear. Trimming cost V 7 bases and J 6 bases, with 15 bases left between them. Germline V gives CDR1 MNHNY, CDR2 SVGAGI (reference sequence). CDR3 length: 14 amino acids. This CDR3 reads CASKRPELDEKLFF. The DNA for the CDR3 is TGTGCCAGCAAACGGCCTGAACTAGATGAAAAACTGTTTTTT.

V gene TRBV6-5 combines with J gene TRBJ2-6; D uncertain. This CDR3 region has 16 residues. With 0 bases removed from V and 4 bases from J, the gap between germline ends came to 10 bases. Germline lookup yields CDR1 MNHEY and CDR2 SVGAGI. CDR3 nucleotide sequence: TGTGCCAGCAGTTACTCTACAACCTCCGGGGCCAACGTCCTGACTTTC. Protein product: CASSYSTTSGANVLTF.

This clone has a single count. This chain joins TRBV10-1 and TRBJ1-2; no clear D gene. Trimming shortened V by 5 bases and J by 6 bases, and 13 bases separated the two germline ends. Germline assignment: CDR1 WNHNN and CDR2 SYGVQD (reference sequence). The CDR3 covers 13 residues. CDR3 sequence (DNA): TGCGCCAGCAGTACCATATCGGGGAATGGCTACACCTTC. Its protein is CASSTISGNGYTF.

V and J are TRBV5-1 and TRBJ2-2; 8 bases fit TRBD1. J gave up 4 bases and V 4 bases, and 9 bases lay outside the gene matches. Germline V gene lookup returns CDR1 SGHRS and CDR2 YFSETQ. This CDR3 has 16 amino acids. Here the CDR3 DNA reads TGCGCCAGCAGCGCTACAGGGGGACCGGGCACCGGGGAGCTGTTTTTT. This translates into CASSATGGPGTGELFF. The variable domain in full, completed from reference TRBV5-1 and TRBJ2-2, reads KAGVTQTPRYLIKTRGQQVTLSCSPISGHRSVSWYQQTPGQGLQFLFEYFSETQRNKGNFPGRFSGRQFSNSRSEMNVSTLELGDSALYLCASSATGGPGTGELFFGEGSRLTVL.

The chain recombines TRBV7-2 with TRBJ1-4; no clear D gene. The V and J ends lost 4 bases and 4 bases respectively, with 13 bases between them. This CDR3 has 15 amino acids. Per the germline V gene, CDR1 is SGHTA and CDR2 is FQGNSA. CDR3 amino acids: CASSSHSSGNEKLFF. For the CDR3, the DNA is TGTGCCAGCAGCTCCCACTCTAGTGGTAATGAAAAACTGTTTTTT.

The chain recombines TRBV5-6 with TRBJ2-2; 13 nucleotides agree with TRBD2. The length of the CDR3 is 16 residues. CDR1 and CDR2 (germline): SGHDT, YYEEEE. J gave up 7 bases and V 3 bases, and 6 bases lay outside the gene matches. CDR3 in DNA: TGTGCCAGCAGCTCGACTAGCGGGAGGATGAGCGGGGAGCTGTTTTTT. Protein: CASSSTSGRMSGELFF. The entire variable domain, with the rest obtained from reference TRBV5-6 and TRBJ2-2, is as follows: DAGVTQSPTHLIKTRGQQVTLRCSPKSGHDTVSWYQQALGQGPQFIFQYYEEEERQRGNFPDRFSGHQFPNYSSELNVNALLLGDSALYLCASSSTSGRMSGELFFGEGSRLTVL.